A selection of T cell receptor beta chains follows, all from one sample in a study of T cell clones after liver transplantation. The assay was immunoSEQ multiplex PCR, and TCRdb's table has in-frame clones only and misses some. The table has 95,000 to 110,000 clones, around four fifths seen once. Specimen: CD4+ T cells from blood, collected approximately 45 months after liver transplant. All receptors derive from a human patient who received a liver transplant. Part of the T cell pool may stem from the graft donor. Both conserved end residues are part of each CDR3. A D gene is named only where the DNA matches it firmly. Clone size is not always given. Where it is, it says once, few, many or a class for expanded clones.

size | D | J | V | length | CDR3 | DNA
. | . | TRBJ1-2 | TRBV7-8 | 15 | CASSLGRAATYGYTF | TGTGCCAGCAGCTTAGGCAGGGCGGCAACGTATGGCTACACCTTC
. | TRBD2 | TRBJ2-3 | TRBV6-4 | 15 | CASARTSGRIDTQYF | TGTGCCAGCGCCAGGACTAGCGGGAGAATAGATACGCAGTATTTT
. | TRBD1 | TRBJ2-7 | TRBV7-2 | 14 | CASSSGQGWYEQYF | TGTGCCAGCAGCTCAGGACAGGGGTGGTACGAGCAGTACTTC
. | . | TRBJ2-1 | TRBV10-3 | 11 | CAISGNNEQFF | TGTGCCATCAGTGGCAACAATGAGCAGTTCTTC
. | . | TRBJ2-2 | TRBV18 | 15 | CASSPKAVNTGELFF | TGTGCCAGCTCACCAAAAGCGGTAAACACCGGGGAGCTGTTTTTT
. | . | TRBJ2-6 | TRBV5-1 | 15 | CASSLVGSGANVLTF | TGCGCCAGCAGCTTGGTCGGTTCTGGGGCCAACGTCCTGACTTTC
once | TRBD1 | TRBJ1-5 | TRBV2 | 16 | CASRMTGGVSDQPQHF | TGTGCCAGCAGAATGACAGGGGGAGTTTCGGATCAGCCCCAGCATTTT
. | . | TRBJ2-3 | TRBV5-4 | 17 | CASSITGRLLGTDTQYF | TGTGCCAGCAGCATAACCGGCCGCCTCCTAGGTACAGATACGCAGTATTTT
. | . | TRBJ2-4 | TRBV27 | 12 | CASTPAKNIQYF | TGTGCCAGCACCCCAGCCAAAAACATTCAGTACTTC
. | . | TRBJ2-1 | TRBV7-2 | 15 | CASRLGSDNKNEQFF | TGTGCCAGCAGGCTAGGATCGGACAACAAGAATGAGCAGTTCTTC
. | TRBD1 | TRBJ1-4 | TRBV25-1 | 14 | CASSETGFDEKLFF | TGTGCCAGCAGTGAGACAGGGTTCGACGAAAAACTGTTTTTT
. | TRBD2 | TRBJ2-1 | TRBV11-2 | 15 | CASSSLRLAGVEQFF | TGTGCCAGCAGCTCCCTAAGACTAGCGGGAGTTGAGCAGTTCTTC
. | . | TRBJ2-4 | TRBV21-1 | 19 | CASSQRRQGGLVAKNIQYF | TGTGCCAGCAGCCAGCGGCGACAGGGAGGACTGGTAGCCAAAAACATTCAGTACTTC
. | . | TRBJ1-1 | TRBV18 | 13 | CASSPLPDSEAFF | TGTGCCAGCTCACCTTTACCGGACAGCGAAGCTTTCTTT
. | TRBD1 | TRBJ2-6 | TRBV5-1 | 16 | CASSWGQGAGANVLTF | TGCGCCAGCAGCTGGGGACAGGGAGCTGGGGCCAACGTCCTGACTTTC
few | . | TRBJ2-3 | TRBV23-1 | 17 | CASSTPPTRECADTQYF | TGCGCCAGCAGTACCCCACCCACACGGGAGTGCGCAGATACGCAGTATTTT
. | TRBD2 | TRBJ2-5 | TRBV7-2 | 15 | CASSLAWAGGKTQYF | TGTGCCAGCAGCTTAGCCTGGGCGGGAGGAAAGACCCAGTACTTC
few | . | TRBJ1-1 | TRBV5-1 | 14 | CASSLVGGRTEAFF | TGCGCCAGCAGCTTGGTGGGGGGCCGCACTGAAGCTTTCTTT
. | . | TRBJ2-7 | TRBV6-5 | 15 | CASSITGTRTYEQYF | TGTGCCAGCTCGATCACAGGGACTCGAACCTACGAGCAGTACTTC
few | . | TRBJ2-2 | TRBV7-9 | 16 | CASSFRAGITTGELFF | TGTGCCAGCAGCTTTAGGGCCGGGATTACCACCGGGGAGCTGTTTTTT
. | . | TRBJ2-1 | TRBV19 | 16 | CASSIGGRDIVNEQFF | TGTGCCAGTAGTATAGGGGGCCGGGACATAGTCAATGAGCAGTTCTTC
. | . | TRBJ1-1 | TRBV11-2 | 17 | CASSLVKGVLRNTEAFF | TGTGCCAGCAGCTTAGTTAAAGGAGTATTAAGGAACACTGAAGCTTTCTTT
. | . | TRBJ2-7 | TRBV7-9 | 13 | CASSLWTSGEQYF | TGTGCCAGCAGCTTGTGGACTTCTGGCGAGCAGTACTTC
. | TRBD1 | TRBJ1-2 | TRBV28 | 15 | CASRSHGQGMNGYTF | TGTGCCAGCAGATCCCACGGACAGGGGATGAATGGCTACACCTTC
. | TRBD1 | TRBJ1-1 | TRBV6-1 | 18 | CASSEDSLNRGLNTEAFF | TGTGCCAGCAGTGAAGACAGTCTAAACAGGGGATTGAACACTGAAGCTTTCTTT
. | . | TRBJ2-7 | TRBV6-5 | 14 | CASSSAASASEQYF | TGTGCCAGCAGTTCCGCGGCTTCAGCCAGCGAGCAGTACTTC
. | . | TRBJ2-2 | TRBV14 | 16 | CASSQGRGPNTGELFF | TGTGCCAGCAGCCAAGGCAGGGGACCGAACACCGGGGAGCTGTTTTTT
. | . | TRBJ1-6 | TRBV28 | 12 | CASTTRLGPLHF | TGTGCCAGCACCACAAGGTTGGGACCCCTCCACTTT
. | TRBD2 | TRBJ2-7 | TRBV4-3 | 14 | CASSRGGTDYEQYF | TGCGCCAGCAGCCGGGGGGGTACGGACTACGAGCAGTACTTC
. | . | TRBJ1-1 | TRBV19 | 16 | CASSNPFRVVNTEAFF | TGTGCCAGTAGTAACCCCTTTAGGGTTGTGAACACTGAAGCTTTCTTT
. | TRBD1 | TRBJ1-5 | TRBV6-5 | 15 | CATSDRGFSNQPQHF | TGTGCCACCTCGGACAGGGGATTTAGCAATCAGCCCCAGCATTTT
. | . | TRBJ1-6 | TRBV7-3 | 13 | CASSLTENSPLHF | TGTGCCAGCAGCCTCACGGAGAATTCACCCCTCCACTTT
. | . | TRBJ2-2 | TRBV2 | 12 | CASSEALGELFF | TGTGCCAGCAGTGAAGCCCTGGGGGAGCTGTTTTTT
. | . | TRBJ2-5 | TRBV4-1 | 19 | CASSQDKRGQSLNQETQYF | TGCGCCAGCAGCCAAGATAAGAGGGGCCAATCGCTAAATCAAGAGACCCAGTACTTC
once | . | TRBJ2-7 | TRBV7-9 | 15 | CASKNSGTQAYEQYF | TGTGCCAGCAAGAATTCTGGGACACAGGCCTACGAGCAGTACTTC